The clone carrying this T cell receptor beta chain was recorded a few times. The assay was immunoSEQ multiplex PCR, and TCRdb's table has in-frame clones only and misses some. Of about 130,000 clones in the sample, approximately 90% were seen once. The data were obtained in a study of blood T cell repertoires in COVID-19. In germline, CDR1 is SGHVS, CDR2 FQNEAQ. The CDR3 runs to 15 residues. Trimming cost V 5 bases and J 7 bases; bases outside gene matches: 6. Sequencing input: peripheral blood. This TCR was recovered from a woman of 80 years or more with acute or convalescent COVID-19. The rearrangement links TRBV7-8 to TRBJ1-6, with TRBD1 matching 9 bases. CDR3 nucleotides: TGTGCCAGCAGCCGAGCGGGACAGGGAAATTCACCCCTCCACTTT. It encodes CASSRAGQGNSPLHF. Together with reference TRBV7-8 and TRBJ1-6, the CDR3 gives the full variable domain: GAGVSQSPRYKVAKRGQDVALRCDPISGHVSLFWYQQALGQGPEFLTYFQNEAQLDKSGLPSDRFFAERPEGSVSTLKIQRTQQEDSAVYLCASSRAGQGNSPLHFGNGTRLTVT.